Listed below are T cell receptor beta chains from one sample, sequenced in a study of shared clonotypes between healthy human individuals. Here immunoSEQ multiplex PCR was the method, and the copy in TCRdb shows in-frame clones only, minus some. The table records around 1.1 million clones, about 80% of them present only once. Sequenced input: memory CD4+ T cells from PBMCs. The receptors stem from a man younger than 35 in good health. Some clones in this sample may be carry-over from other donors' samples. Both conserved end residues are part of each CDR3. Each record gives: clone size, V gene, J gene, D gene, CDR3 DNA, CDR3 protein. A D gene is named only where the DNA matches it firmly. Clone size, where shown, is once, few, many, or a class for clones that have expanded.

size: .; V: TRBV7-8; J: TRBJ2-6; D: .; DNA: TGTGCCAGCAGCTCCACCCCATGGGACTCCTGGACTGGGGCCAACGTCCTGACTTTC; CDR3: CASSSTPWDSWTGANVLTF
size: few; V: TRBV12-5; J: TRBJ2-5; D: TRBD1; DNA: TGTGCTAGTGGAATTCGGGACAGAGAGACCCAGTACTTC; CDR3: CASGIRDRETQYF
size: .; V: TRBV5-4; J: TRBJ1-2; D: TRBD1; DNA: TGTGCCAGCAGCTTGGCCGGACAGGGGGCGGCTGGCTACACCTTC; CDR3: CASSLAGQGAAGYTF
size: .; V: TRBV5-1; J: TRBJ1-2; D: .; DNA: TGCGCCAGCAGTTTGGACGGCTATGGCTACACCTTC; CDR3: CASSLDGYGYTF
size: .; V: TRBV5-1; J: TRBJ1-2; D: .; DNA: TGCGCCAGCAGCTCGAGCCCTAACTATGGCTACACCTTC; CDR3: CASSSSPNYGYTF
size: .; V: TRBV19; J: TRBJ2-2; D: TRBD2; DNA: TGTGCCAGTAGTATCTGGACTAGCGGCACCGGGGAGCTGTTTTTT; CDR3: CASSIWTSGTGELFF
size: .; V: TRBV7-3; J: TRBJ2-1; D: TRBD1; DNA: TGTGCCAGCAGCTTCGGACAGGGGTCCTACAATGAGCAGTTCTTC; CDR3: CASSFGQGSYNEQFF
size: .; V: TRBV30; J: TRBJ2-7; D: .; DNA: TGTGCCTGGGGGACTGGCGAGCAGTACTTC; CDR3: CAWGTGEQYF
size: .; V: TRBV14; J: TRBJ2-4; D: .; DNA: TGTGCCAGCAGCCGGACCACCGGGAACATTCAGTACTTC; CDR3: CASSRTTGNIQYF
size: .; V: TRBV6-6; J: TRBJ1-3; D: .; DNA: TGTGCCAGTAGCCTAATGGTATCTGGAAACACCATATATTTT; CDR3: CASSLMVSGNTIYF
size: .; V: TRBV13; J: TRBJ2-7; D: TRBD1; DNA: TGTGCCAGCAGCACTACTACAGGGGGTGGGTCCTACGAGCAGTACTTC; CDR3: CASSTTTGGGSYEQYF
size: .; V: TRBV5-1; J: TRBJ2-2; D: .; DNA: TGCGCCAGCAGCTTTCCGAACACCGGGGAGCTGTTTTTT; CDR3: CASSFPNTGELFF
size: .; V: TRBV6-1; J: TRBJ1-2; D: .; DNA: TGTGCCAGCAGGAGGGCAGGGGACTATGGCTACACCTTC; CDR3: CASRRAGDYGYTF
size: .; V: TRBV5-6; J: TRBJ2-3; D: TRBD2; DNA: TGTGCCAGCAGCTTACTAGCGACTAGCACAGATACGCAGTATTTT; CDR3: CASSLLATSTDTQYF
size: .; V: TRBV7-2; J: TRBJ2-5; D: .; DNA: TGTGCCAGCAGCTCCCAGGGGGGGGGCCAAGAGACCCAGTACTTC; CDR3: CASSSQGGGQETQYF
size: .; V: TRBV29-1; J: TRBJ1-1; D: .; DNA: TGCAGCGTTGAATTGAGGGGATGGGTCACTGAAGCTTTCTTT; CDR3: CSVELRGWVTEAFF
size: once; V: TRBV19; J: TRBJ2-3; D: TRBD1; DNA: TGTGCCAGTAGAAACAGGGGGCGCGGGGATACGCAGTATTTT; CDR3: CASRNRGRGDTQYF
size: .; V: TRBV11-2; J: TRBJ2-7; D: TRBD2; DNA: TGTGCCAGCAGCCCCCAACTAGCGCTAAGCTCCTACGAGCAGTACTTC; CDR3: CASSPQLALSSYEQYF
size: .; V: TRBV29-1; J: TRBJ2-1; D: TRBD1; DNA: TGCAGCGCGAACCGGGACAGAAACTTTAATGAGCAGTTCTTC; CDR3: CSANRDRNFNEQFF
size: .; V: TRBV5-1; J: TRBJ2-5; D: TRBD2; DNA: TGCGCCAGCAGCTTGGAGGGAGGGCCTTGGGAGACCCAGTACTTC; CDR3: CASSLEGGPWETQYF
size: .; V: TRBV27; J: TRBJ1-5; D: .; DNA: TGTGCCAGCAGTTTAGAATCCCGGGGGAGTTCGCATCAGCCCCAGCATTTT; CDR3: CASSLESRGSSHQPQHF
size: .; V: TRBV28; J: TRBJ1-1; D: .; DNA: TGTGCCAGCAGTCGGTTGAATGCTAGGACTGAAGCTTTCTTT; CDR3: CASSRLNARTEAFF
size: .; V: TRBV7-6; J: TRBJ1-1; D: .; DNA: TGTGCCAGCAGCCAAGGACAGCCGTATGAAGCTTTCTTT; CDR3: CASSQGQPYEAFF
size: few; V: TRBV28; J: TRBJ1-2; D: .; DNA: TGTGCCAGCGATCCCCGGGGGGCGTATGGCTACACCTTC; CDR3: CASDPRGAYGYTF
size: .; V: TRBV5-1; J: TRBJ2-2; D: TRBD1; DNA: TGCGCCAGCAGCAACCTCGGACAGGGGGCGCTCACCGGGGAGCTGTTTTTT; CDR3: CASSNLGQGALTGELFF
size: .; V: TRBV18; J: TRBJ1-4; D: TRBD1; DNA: TGTGCCAGCTCAAACCAAAGGGGGCCGGATGAAAAACTGTTTTTT; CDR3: CASSNQRGPDEKLFF
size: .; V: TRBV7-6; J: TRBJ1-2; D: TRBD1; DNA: TGTGCCAGCAGCGCGGACGGGACAGCTAGCTATGGCTACACCTTC; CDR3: CASSADGTASYGYTF
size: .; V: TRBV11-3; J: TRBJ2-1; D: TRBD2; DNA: TGTGCCAGCAGCTTAGGCAGTCGGACTAGCGGGAGAAGTCACAATGAGCAGTTCTTC; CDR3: CASSLGSRTSGRSHNEQFF